The 19 T cell receptor beta chains reported below all come from one sample, sequenced in a study of CD8 T cells in ankylosing spondylitis. Study-wide results and limits: Ankylosing spondylitis blood seemed to carry a telltale TCR beta motif made of roughly 8 highly homologous variants.

TCRdb re-called the 5' RACE reads through MiXCR, storing one row per CDR3 protein. This sample has fewer than 650,000 distinct CDR3 sequences, with about an eighth found just once. These receptors' antigens are unknown. Sequencing was performed on blood, either unsorted or a sorted T cell fraction (not recorded which). The receptors here all came from a male donor with ankylosing spondylitis.

The chain combines TRBV11-2 with TRBJ2-2; D perhaps matches TRBD1 (6 bases). The CDR3 loop spans 15 amino acids. From germline, CDR1 is SGHAT and CDR2 FQNNGV. With 6 bases removed from V and 4 bases from J, the gap between germline ends came to 15 bases. This CDR3 reads CASSPPGQGTGELFF. The CDR3 region has the DNA TGTGCCAGCAGTCCCCCGGGACAAGGCACCGGGGAGCTGTTTTTT.

The chain links TRBV5-1 to TRBJ2-3, with D perhaps matching TRBD2 (5 bases). V was clipped by 6 bases and J by 5 bases, with 16 bases between them. Germline assignment: CDR1 SGHRS and CDR2 YFSETQ. This CDR3 is built from 14 residues. The CDR3 coding sequence is TGCGCCAGCACCCTGACCGGGGTAGGAGATACGCAGTATTTT. Amino acids: CASTLTGVGDTQYF. Supplemented by reference TRBV5-1 and TRBJ2-3, the full variable domain reads KAGVTQTPRYLIKTRGQQVTLSCSPISGHRSVSWYQQTPGQGLQFLFEYFSETQRNKGNFPGRFSGRQFSNSRSEMNVSTLELGDSALYLCASTLTGVGDTQYFGPGTRLTVL.

The rearrangement joins TRBV11-2 to TRBJ2-5, with D tentatively TRBD2 (5 bases). CDR1 is SGHAT, CDR2 FQNNGV, per germline. The CDR3 has 16 amino acids. V was pared by 4 bases and J by 0 bases, with 15 bases between. CDR3 amino acids: CASSSPPGGHQETQYF. CDR3 bases: TGTGCCAGCAGCTCTCCCCCTGGAGGACACCAAGAGACCCAGTACTTC.

V and J are TRBV2 and TRBJ1-3; D unclear. Germline V gene data show CDR1 as SNHLY and CDR2 as FYNNEI. V lost 8 bases, J lost 0 bases, and 8 bases lay in between. The CDR3 consists of 13 residues. The CDR3 loop reads CASGSFSGNTIYF. The CDR3 DNA sequence: TGTGCCAGCGGAAGTTTCTCTGGAAACACCATATATTTT.

The chain combines TRBV6-1 with TRBJ2-2; D not resolved. The germline V gene has CDR1 MNHNS and CDR2 SASEGT. This CDR3 spans 12 amino acids. Trimming removed 0 bases at V and 9 bases at J, with 5 bases between. The CDR3 DNA sequence: TGTGCCAGCAGTGAAGCCCAGTGGGAGCTGTTTTTT. It specifies CASSEAQWELFF.

The chain uses TRBV9 and TRBJ2-7; D gene uncertain. This CDR3 contains 14 residues. Germline-derived CDR1 and CDR2 are SGDLS and YYNGEE. V lost 0 bases and J lost 2, with 9 bases in between. CDR3 bases: TGTGCCAGCAGCGTAGACGGCAGGCCCTACGAGCAGTACTTC. It specifies CASSVDGRPYEQYF.

This clonotype was seen a handful of times. The chain couples TRBV20-1 to TRBJ2-1; 10 bases match TRBD2. The CDR3 consists of 13 residues. V lost 6 bases, J lost 12 bases, and 11 bases stayed unmatched. CDR1 and CDR2 from the germline V gene are DFQATT and SNEGSKA (reference sequence). As DNA, the CDR3 is TGCAGTGCACTCGGACTAGCGGTTGAGGGGCAGTTCTTC. It is translated as CSALGLAVEGQFF.

CDR3 in DNA: TGCAGTGCTACACTAGCGGGAGCCAACGAGCAGTACGTC. Protein: CSATLAGANEQYV. The rearrangement links TRBV20-1 to TRBJ2-7; TRBD2 aligns across 11 bases. CDR1 is DFQATT, CDR2 SNEGSKA, per germline (reference sequence). V shed 4 bases, J shed 5 bases, and the junction held 4 bases outside the gene matches. The CDR3 totals 13 residues.

This rearrangement joins TRBV14 to TRBJ2-1; D remains unclear. This CDR3 is 15 amino acids long. Germline values: CDR1 SGHDN, CDR2 FVKESK. The V gene lost 1 base and the J gene lost 0 bases, with 7 bases spanning the gap. The CDR3 DNA reads TGTGCCAGCAGCCAAGCTCTAACCTCCTACAATGAGCAGTTCTTC. Encoded protein: CASSQALTSYNEQFF.

The chain is built from TRBV4-2 and TRBJ1-4; TRBD1 matches 8 bases. The length of the CDR3 is 17 residues. The J segment lost 6 bases and the V segment lost 1 base, leaving 10 bases of the junction unmatched. Germline values: CDR1 LGHNA, CDR2 YNFKEQ. The CDR3 bases are TGTGCCAGCAGCCAAGGGCAGGCAGGACAGGGTCATGAAAAACTGTTTTTT. As protein: CASSQGQAGQGHEKLFF.

The chain employs TRBV24-1 and TRBJ2-2, with D possibly TRBD1 on 5 matching bases. CDR3 length: 15 amino acids. The germline V gene has CDR1 KGHDR and CDR2 SFDVKD. V lost 5 bases, J lost 2 bases, and 11 bases lay in between. DNA for the CDR3: TGTGCCACCAGTGCCTCCTGGACAAACACCGGGGAGCTGTTTTTT. Encoded protein: CATSASWTNTGELFF.

This clonotype appeared a few times. The V call is TRBV7-8, the J call TRBJ2-3; 7 positions match TRBD1. The CDR3 is made up of 17 amino acids. Trimming removed 5 bases from V and 0 bases from J; junction bases left unmatched: 11. Germline CDR1 SGHVS, CDR2 FQNEAQ. The CDR3, as DNA: TGTGCCAGCAGCCACCCCCTCGACAGGGAAAGCACAGATACGCAGTATTTT. Its translation: CASSHPLDRESTDTQYF.

The V gene is TRBV13, the J gene TRBJ1-6; D gene unclear. Germline assignment: CDR1 PRHDT and CDR2 FYEKMQ (reference sequence). This CDR3 has 17 residues. Trimming took 5 bases from V and 0 from J, leaving 14 bases between them. The CDR3 loop is CASSPLGSSSYNSPLHF. DNA of the CDR3: TGTGCCAGCAGCCCGTTGGGCAGTAGCTCCTATAATTCACCCCTCCACTTT.

This clonotype is a singleton in its sample. This chain joins TRBV27 and TRBJ2-7, with TRBD2 matching 10 bases. The length of the CDR3 is 14 residues. With V trimmed by 6 bases and J by 5 bases, 7 bases remained unmatched. CDR1 MNHEY and CDR2 SMNVEV come from the germline V gene (reference sequence). The CDR3 DNA reads as TGTGCCAGCAGGGGAGCGGGAGGGCCCCACGAGCAGTACGTC. Translating gives CASRGAGGPHEQYV.

The chain is built from TRBV24-1 and TRBJ2-5, with D perhaps TRBD1 (6 bases). CDR1 is KGHDR, CDR2 SFDVKD, per germline. V was shortened by 7 bases and J by 5 bases, with 19 bases between the two germline ends. There are 15 residues in the CDR3. The CDR3 DNA sequence: TGTGCCACCAGCCTTCCAGGGGAATTGGGGGAGACCCAGTACTTC. Its protein product is CATSLPGELGETQYF.

This clonotype was seen only a few times. DNA of the CDR3: TGCAGTGCCCGCCCAGGGGTTTATAGCAATCAGCCCCAGCATTTT. As protein: CSARPGVYSNQPQHF. The chain links TRBV20-1 to TRBJ1-5; tentatively, D is TRBD1 (6 bases). V was shortened by 6 bases and J by 0 bases, with 15 bases between the two germline ends. Germline V lookup: CDR1 DFQATT, CDR2 SNEGSKA (reference sequence). The CDR3 loop spans 15 amino acids.

This clonotype was detected a few times. The gene calls are TRBV21-1 and TRBJ2-1; TRBD1 reflects the table's D call only, with no check against the DNA. TRBV21-1 corresponds to a pseudogene. This CDR3 has 14 amino acids. The CDR3 region has the DNA TGTGCCAGCAACCCATTCGAGGGGGAGAATGAGCAGTTCTTC. Amino acid sequence: CASNPFEGENEQFF.

V usage is TRBV11-2 and J usage is TRBJ2-7; D gene unclear. The V gene lost 8 bases and the J gene lost 5 bases, with 16 bases spanning the gap. This CDR3 contains 13 residues. Germline-derived CDR1 and CDR2 are SGHAT and FQNNGV. CDR3 bases: TGTGCCAGCTGCCCACTACGAAGCCACGAGCAGTACTTC. Amino acids: CASCPLRSHEQYF.

This chain connects TRBV24-1 to TRBJ2-5; unclear D gene. The germline V gene has CDR1 KGHDR and CDR2 SFDVKD. The CDR3 runs to 12 residues. Trimming took 0 bases from V and 7 from J, leaving 5 bases between them. The CDR3 DNA reads as TGTGCCACCAGTGATTTGTCGTTGACCCAGTACTTC. As protein: CATSDLSLTQYF.